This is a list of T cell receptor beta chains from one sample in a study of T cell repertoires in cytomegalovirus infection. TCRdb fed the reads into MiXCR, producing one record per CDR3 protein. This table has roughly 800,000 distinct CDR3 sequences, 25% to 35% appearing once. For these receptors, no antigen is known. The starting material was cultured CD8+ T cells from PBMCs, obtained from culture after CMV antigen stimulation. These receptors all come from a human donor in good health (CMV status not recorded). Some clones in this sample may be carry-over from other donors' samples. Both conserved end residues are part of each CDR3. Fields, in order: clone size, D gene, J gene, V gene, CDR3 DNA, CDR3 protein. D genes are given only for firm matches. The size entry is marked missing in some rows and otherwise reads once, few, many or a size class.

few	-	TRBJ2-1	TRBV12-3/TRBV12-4	TGTGCCAGCACGGAAGCGGTTGAGCAGTTCTTC	CASTEAVEQFF
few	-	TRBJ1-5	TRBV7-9	TGTGCCAGCAGCTTAACAGGGAAAAGCAATCAGCCCCAGCATTTT	CASSLTGKSNQPQHF
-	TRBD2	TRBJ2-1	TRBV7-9	TGTGCCAGCAGACCCCTAGCGGGGGCGTCGAGCTCCTACAATGAGCAGTTCTTC	CASRPLAGASSSYNEQFF
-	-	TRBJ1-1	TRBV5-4	TGTGCCAGCAGCTTGGTTTATTTCGGACAGAGGAACACTGAAGCTTTCTTT	CASSLVYFGQRNTEAFF
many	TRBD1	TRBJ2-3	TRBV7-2	TGTGCCAGCAGCTGGGACAGGGGGACAGATACGCAGTATTTT	CASSWDRGTDTQYF
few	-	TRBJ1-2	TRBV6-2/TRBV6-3	TGTGCCAGTAAACAGAGGCAGACTGATGGCTACACCTTC	CASKQRQTDGYTF
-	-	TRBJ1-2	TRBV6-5	TGTGCCAGCAGTCCCTACAGGGCGGGCGGAGAAGGAGGCTACACCTTC	CASSPYRAGGEGGYTF
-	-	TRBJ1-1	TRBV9	TGTGCCAGCAGTGCCTCCGGGGGCGAGGGTGAAGCTTTCTTT	CASSASGGEGEAFF
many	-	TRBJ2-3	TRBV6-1	TGTGCCAGCAGTGAAGAAGGGGGTACAGATACGCAGTATTTT	CASSEEGGTDTQYF
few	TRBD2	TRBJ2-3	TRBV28	TGTGCCAGCAGTTTCTGGGCTAGCGGGCCAGATACGCAGTATTTT	CASSFWASGPDTQYF
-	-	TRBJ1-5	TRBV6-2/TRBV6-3	TGTGCCAGCAGTCCCCTTTACAGGGATCAGCCCCAGCATTTT	CASSPLYRDQPQHF
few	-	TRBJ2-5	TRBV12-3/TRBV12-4	TGTGCCAGCAGTTTACTCAGCTCTGAGGAGACCCAGTACTTC	CASSLLSSEETQYF
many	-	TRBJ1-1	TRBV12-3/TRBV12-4	TGTGCCAGCATCCCGGGGGTCTGGTCTGAAGCTTTCTTT	CASIPGVWSEAFF
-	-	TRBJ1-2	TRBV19	TGTGCCAGTAGTATTTTTTATACAGATAACTATGGCTACACCTTC	CASSIFYTDNYGYTF
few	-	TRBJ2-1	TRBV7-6	TGTGCCAGCAGCTTAGCCCTAATGGGGGATCCCATCGATGAGCAGTTCTTC	CASSLALMGDPIDEQFF
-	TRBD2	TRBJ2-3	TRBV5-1	TGCGCCAGCAGCGAGACTAGCGGGGGGGCTGCAGATACGCAGTATTTT	CASSETSGGAADTQYF
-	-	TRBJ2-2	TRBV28	TGTGCCAGCAGTCGACAGCAGACCGGGGAGCTGTTTTTT	CASSRQQTGELFF
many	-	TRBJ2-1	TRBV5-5	TGTGCCAGCAGCGTAGTGGTAGATGAGCAGTTCTTC	CASSVVVDEQFF
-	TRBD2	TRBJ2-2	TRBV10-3	TGTGCCATCAGTCCTAGCGGGGACACCGGGGAGCTGTTTTTT	CAISPSGDTGELFF
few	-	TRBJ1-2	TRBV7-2	TGTGCCAGCAGCTTAGGGGGTGGCAGGGGCTACACCTTC	CASSLGGGRGYTF
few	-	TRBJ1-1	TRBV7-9	TGTGCGACTGTGGCTGTGAACACTGAAGCTTTCTTT	CATVAVNTEAFF
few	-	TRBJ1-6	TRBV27	TGTGCCACCAGGACTGGTTATAATTCACCCCTCCACTTT	CATRTGYNSPLHF
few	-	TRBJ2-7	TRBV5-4	TGTGCCAGCAGCTTGCCCCCAGGGGAAGCCTACGAGCAGTACTTC	CASSLPPGEAYEQYF
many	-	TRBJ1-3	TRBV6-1	TGTGCCAGCTCCCCCGGGAGGAACACCATATATTTT	CASSPGRNTIYF
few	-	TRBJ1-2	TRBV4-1	TGCGCCAGCAGCCCGGAAGGTCAGACGAACTATGGCTACACCTTC	CASSPEGQTNYGYTF
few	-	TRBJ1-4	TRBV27	TGTGCCAGCAGTCTTTCATCGGGGCTAGAAAAACTGTTTTTT	CASSLSSGLEKLFF
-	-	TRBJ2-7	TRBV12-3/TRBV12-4	TGTGCCAGCAGTCCGACAGTAACCTACGAGCAGTACTTC	CASSPTVTYEQYF
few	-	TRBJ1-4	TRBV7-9	TGTGCCAGCAGCTTAGTACGGTCAAACCCCACTAATGAAAAACTGTTTTTT	CASSLVRSNPTNEKLFF
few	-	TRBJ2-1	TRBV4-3	TGCGCCAGCAGCCGATCGGCTAGCTCCCCTAATGAGCAGTTCTTC	CASSRSASSPNEQFF